The 19 T cell receptor beta chains below all came from one sample that was sequenced in a study of shared clonotypes between healthy human individuals. Here immunoSEQ multiplex PCR was the method, and the copy in TCRdb shows in-frame clones only, minus some. The sample contains 400,000 to 500,000 clones, 70% to 80% of which appear only once. Material: PBMCs. Receptors originate from a woman aged 40 to 50 in good health. Some clones in this sample may be carry-over from other donors' samples.

Of note for this clone: A far larger clone differs by one base, so this is likely a read error. The sample carries other DNA sequences with the same CDR3. The chain is built from TRBV4-2 and TRBJ2-1, with 11 bases matching TRBD2. With 0 bases clipped from V and 4 bases from J, the junction kept 8 bases outside the gene matches. Per germline, CDR1 LGHNA and CDR2 YNFKEQ. The length of the CDR3 is 18 residues. The CDR3 coding sequence is TGTGCCAGCAGCCAAGATGGGGGATTAGCGGGAGGGTACAATGAGCAGTTCTTC. The encoded protein is CASSQDGGLAGGYNEQFF.

This sequence joins TRBV19 and TRBJ1-4, with D possibly matching TRBD1 (6 bases). The CDR3 is 15 residues long. V gave up 3 bases and J gave up 8 bases, with 16 bases separating them. Germline CDR1 and CDR2: LNHDA and SQIVND (reference sequence). CDR3: CASSIMGGAEEKLFF. Here the CDR3 DNA reads TGTGCCAGTAGTATCATGGGGGGCGCGGAGGAAAAACTGTTTTTT.

In its sample, this clone was seen once. The chain is built from TRBV6-1 and TRBJ2-3, with 8 bases that match TRBD1. From germline, CDR1 is MNHNS and CDR2 SASEGT. The CDR3 runs 15 residues. The J segment lost 4 bases and the V segment lost 2 bases, leaving 5 bases of the junction unmatched. The CDR3 loop is CASSEPGGVADTQYF. The CDR3 region has the DNA TGTGCCAGCAGTGAACCAGGGGGCGTCGCAGATACGCAGTATTTT.

As concerns this clone: This may be a read error: a much more frequent sequence differs by one nucleotide. Likely a read error: the CDR3 ends without its conserved phenylalanine or tryptophan. CDR3 sequence (DNA): TGTGCCAGCAGTCCCTTAGCCTCATTCTACGAGCAGTACTCC. Translating gives CASSPLASFYEQYS. This chain joins TRBV6-5 and TRBJ2-7; D is undetermined. Trimming removed 5 bases from V and 3 bases from J, with 14 bases in between. CDR3 length: 14 amino acids. Germline V lookup: CDR1 MNHEY, CDR2 SVGAGI.

V and J are TRBV14 and TRBJ1-1; maybe TRBD1 (6 bases). The CDR3 length is 14 residues. CDR1 is SGHDN and CDR2 is FVKESK in the germline V gene. Trimming took 3 bases from V and 5 from J, leaving 13 bases between them. The CDR3 DNA sequence: TGTGCCAGCAGCCAGATCAACAGGGCGACTGAAGCTTTCTTT. Protein: CASSQINRATEAFF.

This clone was picked up a small number of times. This chain links TRBV6-6 with TRBJ2-2; weak D call: TRBD2 (6 bases). The V end was cut by 6 bases, the J end by 2 bases, with 10 bases between. The germline gives CDR1 MNHNY, CDR2 SVGAGI (reference sequence). This CDR3 is built from 14 residues. CDR3 protein: CASSGGINTGELFF. The CDR3 region has the DNA TGTGCCAGCAGCGGAGGGATTAACACCGGGGAGCTGTTTTTT.

As for this clone: Other DNA sequences of this sample code for an identical CDR3. J is TRBJ1-1 and V is TRBV29-1, with D maybe TRBD1 (5 bases). The germline gives CDR1 SQVTM, CDR2 ANQGSEA. The V end lost 6 bases, the J end lost 0 bases, and 11 bases lay between the germline ends. This CDR3 comprises 13 residues. The CDR3 spells CSVAGRMNTEAFF. The CDR3 DNA follows: TGCAGCGTGGCGGGACGGATGAACACTGAAGCTTTCTTT.

V and J are TRBV2 and TRBJ2-1, with D uncertain. Germline-derived CDR1 and CDR2 are SNHLY and FYNNEI. V shed 3 bases and J shed 5 bases, with 11 bases lying between them. CDR3 length: 14 amino acids. Here the CDR3 reads CASSDFTKNNEQFF. As DNA, the CDR3 is TGTGCCAGCAGTGATTTTACAAAAAACAATGAGCAGTTCTTC. Full variable domain (remainder filled in from reference TRBV2 and TRBJ2-1): EPEVTQTPSHQVTQMGQEVILRCVPISNHLYFYWYRQILGQKVEFLVSFYNNEISEKSEIFDDQFSVERPDGSNFTLKIRSTKLEDSAMYFCASSDFTKNNEQFFGPGTRLTVL.

The chain couples TRBV7-2 to TRBJ2-2, with 11 positions matching TRBD2. The CDR3 length is 18 residues. The germline gives CDR1 SGHTA, CDR2 FQGNSA. After removal of 5 bases from V and 7 bases from J, the junction contained 15 bases not matched to a gene. Written as DNA, the CDR3 is TGTGCCAGCAGCCCGGAGTTTGTACTAGCGGGAGTCGGCGGGGAGCTGTTTTTT. As protein: CASSPEFVLAGVGGELFF. The complete variable domain, with remaining parts taken from reference TRBV7-2 and TRBJ2-2, reads GAGVSQSPSNKVTEKGKDVELRCDPISGHTALYWYRQSLGQGLEFLIYFQGNSAPDKSGLPSDRFSAERTGGSVSTLTIQRTQQEDSAVYLCASSPEFVLAGVGGELFFGEGSRLTVL.

The chain couples TRBV27 to TRBJ1-4; D may be TRBD1 (6 bases). V was clipped by 6 bases and J by 4 bases, with 12 bases between them. CDR1 and CDR2 from the germline V gene are MNHEY and SMNVEV (reference sequence). CDR3 length: 14 amino acids. CDR3 sequence (DNA): TGTGCCAGCAGGGTGACAGGCCTTAATGAAAAACTGTTTTTT. This gives the protein CASRVTGLNEKLFF. Full variable domain (outside the CDR3, taken from reference TRBV27 and TRBJ1-4): EAQVTQNPRYLITVTGKKLTVTCSQNMNHEYMSWYRQDPGLGLRQIYYSMNVEVTDKGDVPEGYKVSRKEKRNFPLILESPSPNQTSLYFCASRVTGLNEKLFFGSGTQLSVL.

Remarks on this clone: Compared with germline, one end of the junction differs, possibly owing to a read error. Other DNA sequences in this specimen translate into the identical CDR3. Written as DNA, the CDR3 is TGTGCCAGCAGCCCGAGGGGACCCACTGAGGCTTTCTTT. Residues: CASSPRGPTEAFF. The rearrangement joins TRBV7-9 to TRBJ1-1, with D tentatively TRBD1 (5 bases). Per germline, CDR1 SEHNR and CDR2 FQNEAQ (reference sequence). This CDR3 contains 13 residues.

As regards this clone: Other nucleotide sequences from this sample produce the same CDR3. The rearrangement uses TRBV18 and TRBJ2-7; no clear D. V was clipped by 2 bases and J by 3 bases, with 5 bases between them. The length of the CDR3 is 12 residues. The germline V gene encodes CDR1 KGHSH and CDR2 LQKENI. CDR3 sequence reads: CASSPGNYEQYF. In DNA form, the CDR3 reads TGTGCCAGCTCACCAGGCAACTACGAGCAGTACTTC.

The V gene is TRBV18, the J gene TRBJ2-7; 8 bases fit TRBD1. With V trimmed by 4 bases and J by 2 bases, 7 bases remained unmatched. The CDR3 covers 15 residues. CDR1 is KGHSH, CDR2 LQKENI, per germline. For the CDR3, the DNA is TGTGCCAGCTCACGGTTGCAGGGGGCCCCCTACGAGCAGTACTTC. This translates into CASSRLQGAPYEQYF.

Worth noting for this clone: A much larger clone lies a single base off, so this may be a read error. The identical CDR3 is also encoded by other nucleotide sequences in the sample. The chain links TRBV11-2 to TRBJ2-5; D unclear. V lost 3 bases and J 2 bases, leaving 7 bases between the germline ends. Germline CDR1 is SGHAT and CDR2 is FQNNGV. CDR3 size: 13 residues. The CDR3 loop is CASSFWNQETQYF. CDR3 in DNA: TGTGCCAGCAGCTTCTGGAATCAAGAGACCCAGTACTTC.

This chain connects TRBV10-1 to TRBJ2-3, with D uncertain. Trimming shortened V by 1 base and J by 2 bases, and 7 bases separated the two germline ends. The CDR3 extends over 14 amino acids. From germline, CDR1 is WNHNN and CDR2 SYGVQD (reference sequence). CDR3 region: CASSEFATTDTQYF. CDR3 nucleotides: TGCGCCAGCAGTGAGTTCGCCACCACAGATACGCAGTATTTT.

The table lists this clone with a count of one. This sequence joins TRBV9 and TRBJ2-5; a weak D match, TRBD2 (5 bases). V gave up 3 bases and J gave up 1 base, with 7 bases separating them. CDR3 length: 13 amino acids. Germline V gene lookup returns CDR1 SGDLS and CDR2 YYNGEE. CDR3 sequence: CASSAGIQETQYF. In DNA, the CDR3 is TGTGCCAGCAGCGCCGGGATCCAAGAGACCCAGTACTTC.

V is TRBV6-5 and J is TRBJ1-5; 11 bases are a match to TRBD1. The J segment lost 5 bases and the V segment lost 5 bases, leaving 5 bases of the junction unmatched. The V gene's germline CDR1 is MNHEY and CDR2 SVGAGI. The CDR3 runs 15 residues. The CDR3 loop reads CASSRGQGVDQPQHF. The CDR3, as DNA: TGTGCCAGCAGTCGGGGACAGGGGGTTGATCAGCCCCAGCATTTT.

The V call is TRBV7-8, the J call TRBJ2-2; 7 bases match TRBD2. With V trimmed by 6 bases and J by 4 bases, 5 bases remained unmatched. Per the germline V gene, CDR1 is SGHVS and CDR2 is FQNEAQ. The length of the CDR3 is 14 residues. CDR3 sequence: CASSRAGTTGELFF. The CDR3 nucleotides are TGTGCCAGCAGTCGAGCGGGAACCACCGGGGAGCTGTTTTTT.

The chain couples TRBV29-1 to TRBJ2-1; tentatively, D is TRBD2 (6 bases). There are 13 residues in the CDR3. V was trimmed by 3 bases and J by 0 bases, leaving 6 bases between them. Looked up from germline, CDR1 is SQVTM and CDR2 is ANQGSEA. CDR3 coding DNA: TGCAGCGTTGACGGGAGCTCCTACAATGAGCAGTTCTTC. Translated: CSVDGSSYNEQFF.